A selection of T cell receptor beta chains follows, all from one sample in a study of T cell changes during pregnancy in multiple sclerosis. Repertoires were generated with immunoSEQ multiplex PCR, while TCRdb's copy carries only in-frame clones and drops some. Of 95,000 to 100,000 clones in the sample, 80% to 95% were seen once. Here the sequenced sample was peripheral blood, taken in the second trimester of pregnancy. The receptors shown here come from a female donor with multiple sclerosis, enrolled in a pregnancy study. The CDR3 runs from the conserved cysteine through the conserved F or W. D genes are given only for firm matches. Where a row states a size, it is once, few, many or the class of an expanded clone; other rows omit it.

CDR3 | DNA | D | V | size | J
CASSTVADLQETQYF | TGTGCCAGTAGTACTGTAGCAGACCTACAAGAGACCCAGTACTTC | - | TRBV19 | - | TRBJ2-5
CASSLDRFNEQYF | TGTGCCAGCAGCTTGGACAGGTTCAACGAGCAGTACTTC | - | TRBV5-6 | - | TRBJ2-7
CASSFLAGSGELFF | TGTGCCAGCAGTTTCCTAGCGGGGAGCGGGGAGCTGTTTTTT | TRBD2 | TRBV27 | once | TRBJ2-2
CASSQGLGLAGGGGSYNEQFF | TGTGCCAGCAGCCAGGGCTTAGGACTAGCGGGAGGCGGTGGCTCCTACAATGAGCAGTTCTTC | TRBD2 | TRBV4-2 | - | TRBJ2-1
CASSYGQSGGYTF | TGTGCCAGCAGTTACGGACAGTCGGGTGGCTACACCTTC | - | TRBV6-5 | - | TRBJ1-2
CASSLGTVQETQYF | TGTGCCAGCAGCCTCGGGACAGTTCAAGAGACCCAGTACTTC | TRBD1 | TRBV7-9 | - | TRBJ2-5
CASRVDRGAYEQYF | TGTGCCAGCAGGGTCGACAGGGGGGCCTACGAGCAGTACTTC | TRBD1 | TRBV2 | - | TRBJ2-7
CASSQTRDSNEKLFF | TGTGCCAGCAGCCAAACTCGGGACAGTAATGAAAAACTGTTTTTT | TRBD1 | TRBV4-2 | - | TRBJ1-4
CASSQGQGQVYEQYF | TGTGCCAGCAGCCAAGGACAGGGACAAGTCTACGAGCAGTACTTC | TRBD1 | TRBV4-2 | - | TRBJ2-7
CASSATSGPLNTGELFF | TGCGCCAGCAGTGCGACCTCAGGGCCATTGAACACCGGGGAGCTGTTTTTT | - | TRBV10-2 | - | TRBJ2-2
CASSQEAGFQETQYF | TGTGCCAGCAGCCAAGAAGCGGGATTCCAAGAGACCCAGTACTTC | TRBD2 | TRBV4-2 | many | TRBJ2-5
CASSLVLEQGEAFF | TGTGCCAGCAGCTTAGTTTTGGAGCAGGGTGAAGCTTTCTTT | - | TRBV7-9 | - | TRBJ1-1
CASSSWGDRENEQFF | TGCGCCAGCAGCTCATGGGGGGACAGGGAGAATGAGCAGTTCTTC | TRBD1 | TRBV5-1 | - | TRBJ2-1
CASSVAGLRDTQYF | TGTGCCAGCAGTGTAGCGGGTTTGAGGGATACGCAGTATTTT | TRBD2 | TRBV7-3 | - | TRBJ2-3
CASRTSGYNEQFF | TGTGCCAGCAGGACTAGCGGGTACAATGAGCAGTTCTTC | TRBD2 | TRBV7-9 | - | TRBJ2-1
CASSQGLAGGGGEQFF | TGTGCCAGCAGCCAGGGTCTAGCGGGAGGGGGCGGTGAGCAGTTCTTC | TRBD2 | TRBV4-2 | - | TRBJ2-1
CASSTYGSGIAYEQYF | TGTGCCAGCAGCACCTATGGTAGCGGGATAGCCTACGAGCAGTACTTC | TRBD2 | TRBV28 | - | TRBJ2-7
CASSANRERRDYGYTF | TGTGCCAGCAGCGCCAACAGGGAACGTCGGGACTATGGCTACACCTTC | - | TRBV9 | - | TRBJ1-2
CASRKDRGPNTEAFF | TGTGCCAGCAGGAAAGACAGGGGACCGAACACTGAAGCTTTCTTT | TRBD1 | TRBV5-4 | - | TRBJ1-1
CASRSFTDTQYF | TGTGCCAGCAGGTCCTTCACAGATACGCAGTATTTT | - | TRBV6-5 | - | TRBJ2-3